This T cell receptor (beta chain) originates from a study of T cells in localized non-small cell lung cancer. The CDR3 has 14 amino acids. Germline V CDR1 and CDR2: SEHNR, FQNEAQ (reference sequence). With 4 bases clipped from V and 8 bases from J, the junction kept 10 bases outside the gene matches. Points from the study as a whole: Heterogeneity is still possible, as just one tumor region was sequenced. The greatest T cell clonality was found in uninvolved adjacent lung (higher than in tumor).

Notes on this clone: No antigen is known for it. The identical CDR3 is also encoded by other nucleotide sequences in the sample.

Method: immunoSEQ multiplex PCR; TCRdb's copy keeps in-frame clones and lacks some. In the table there are 35,000 to 40,000 clones, over 75% of which are singletons. The chain links TRBV7-9 to TRBJ1-2; 7 nucleotides align to TRBD1. This receptor was taken from a woman aged 40-75 years with stage I lung adenocarcinoma. The source material was peripheral blood, sampled before any cancer treatment. This CDR3 reads CASSSIDRAYGYTF. CDR3 bases: TGTGCCAGCAGCTCCATCGACAGGGCCTACGGCTACACCTTC.